The clone carrying this T cell receptor (beta chain) has a handful of counts. Antigen: not known. This sample was included in a study of CD8 T cells in ankylosing spondylitis. Whole-study findings and limits: Matched ankylosing spondylitis synovial fluid reportedly contained a significantly enriched population of disease-linked clones. There was a TCR beta motif, made of several highly homologous variants, that appeared characteristic of ankylosing spondylitis blood. A subset of motif variants has previously been described in the synovial fluid and blood of reactive arthritis.

Quantitative 5'-RACE with molecular barcodes was used to make the TCR beta libraries. MiXCR was run by TCRdb on the 5' RACE reads, yielding one entry per CDR3 protein. The sample comprises roughly 670,000 distinct CDR3 sequences, under 20% of which are singletons, and over 15% rests with the top ten. The CDR3 contains 13 residues. Germline V gene lookup returns CDR1 MNHEY and CDR2 SVGEGT. The germline V and J ends were trimmed by 4 bases and 10 bases, with 13 bases remaining between them. This TCR was recovered from a male donor with ankylosing spondylitis. V is TRBV6-2 or TRBV6-3 and J is TRBJ2-2; D unclear. The sequencing input was blood, either unsorted or a sorted T cell fraction (not recorded which). Here the CDR3 reads CASSSRNMLELFF. In DNA, the CDR3 is TGTGCCAGCAGTTCCAGGAATATGTTGGAGCTGTTTTTT.